This T cell receptor (beta chain) was sequenced for a study of T cells in Graves' hyperthyroidism and ophthalmopathy. From RNA transcripts, TCR beta CDR3 regions were amplified. During a first-round RT-PCR of the TCR CDR3, the HTBI primer set was used. TCRdb redid the calling of the multiplex PCR reads with MiXCR, one entry per CDR3 protein. Of a few hundred thousand distinct CDR3 sequences detected, about 16% appear once; the ten largest clones hold around 47%. CDR1 MDHEN and CDR2 SYDVKM come from the germline V gene. CDR3 size: 15 residues. The V end lost 6 bases, the J end lost 0 bases, and 14 bases lay between the germline ends. Study results and caveats: Most expanded thyroid clonotypes above 0.001 recurred in blood.

In the case of this clonotype: Its target is unknown. This may be a read error: a much more frequent sequence differs by one nucleotide.

No ophthalmopathy progression within 18 months constituted stable Graves' hyperthyroidism. Hyperthyroidism in the patients, aged 18 to 65, was newly diagnosed and under 2 months in duration. Isolation of PBMCs was performed on 9.5 to 10 ml fresh peripheral blood. This clonotype originated in a man aged 35 to 55 with Graves' hyperthyroidism. This chain joins TRBV28 and TRBJ1-1, with unresolved D. The sequenced sample was blood. For the CDR3, the DNA is TGTGCCAGCAGGCCCGTTCGGGAGATGAACACTGAAGCTTTCTTT. Translated, it gives CASRPVREMNTEAFF.